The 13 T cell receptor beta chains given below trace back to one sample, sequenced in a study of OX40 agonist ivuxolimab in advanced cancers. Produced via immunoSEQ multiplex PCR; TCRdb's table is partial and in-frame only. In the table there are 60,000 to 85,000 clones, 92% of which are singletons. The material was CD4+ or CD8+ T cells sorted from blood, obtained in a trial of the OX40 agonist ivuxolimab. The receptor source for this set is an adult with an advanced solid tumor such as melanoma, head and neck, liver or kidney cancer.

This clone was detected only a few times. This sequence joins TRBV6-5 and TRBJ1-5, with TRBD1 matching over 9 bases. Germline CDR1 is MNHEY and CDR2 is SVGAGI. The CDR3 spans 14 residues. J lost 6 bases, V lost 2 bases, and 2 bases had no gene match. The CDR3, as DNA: TGTGCCAGCAGTTACGGGACAGGGACTCAGCCCCAGCATTTT. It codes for CASSYGTGTQPQHF.

The CDR3: CASSLSGYDYGYTF. CDR3 in DNA: TGTGCCAGCAGTTTATCAGGGTACGACTATGGCTACACCTTC. This chain links TRBV27 with TRBJ1-2; D remains unclear. The germline CDR1 and CDR2 sequences are MNHEY and SMNVEV (reference sequence). Trimming left V 0 bases short and J 3 bases short, with 8 bases between. This CDR3 contains 14 residues.

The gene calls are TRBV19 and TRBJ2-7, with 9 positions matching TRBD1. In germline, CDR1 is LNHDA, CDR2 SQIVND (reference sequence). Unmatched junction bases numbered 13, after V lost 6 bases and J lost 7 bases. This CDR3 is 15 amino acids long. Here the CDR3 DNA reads TGTGCCAGTAGGGCCGGGACAGGGCTCTACGGAGAGCAGTACTTC. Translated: CASRAGTGLYGEQYF.

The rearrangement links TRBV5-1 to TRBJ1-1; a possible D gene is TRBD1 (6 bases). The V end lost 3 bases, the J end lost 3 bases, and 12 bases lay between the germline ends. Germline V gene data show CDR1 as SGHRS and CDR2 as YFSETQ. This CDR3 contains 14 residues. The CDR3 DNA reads TGCGCCAGCAGCTCAACAGGGTTGGACACTGAAGCTTTCTTT. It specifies CASSSTGLDTEAFF. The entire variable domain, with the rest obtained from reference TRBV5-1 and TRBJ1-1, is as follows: KAGVTQTPRYLIKTRGQQVTLSCSPISGHRSVSWYQQTPGQGLQFLFEYFSETQRNKGNFPGRFSGRQFSNSRSEMNVSTLELGDSALYLCASSSTGLDTEAFFGQGTRLTVV.

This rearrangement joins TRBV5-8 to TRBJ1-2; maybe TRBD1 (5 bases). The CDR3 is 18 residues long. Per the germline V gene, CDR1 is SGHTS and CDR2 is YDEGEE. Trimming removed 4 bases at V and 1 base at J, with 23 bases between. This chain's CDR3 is CASSLRTPRTPNNYGYTF. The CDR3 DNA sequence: TGTGCCAGCAGCCTCAGGACACCTCGCACACCCAATAACTATGGCTACACCTTC.

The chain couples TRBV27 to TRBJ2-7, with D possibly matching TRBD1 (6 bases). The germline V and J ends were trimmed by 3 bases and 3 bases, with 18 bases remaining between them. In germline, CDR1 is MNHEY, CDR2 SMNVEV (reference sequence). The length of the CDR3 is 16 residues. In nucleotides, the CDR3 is TGTGCCAGCAGTTTCGGCAGCATAGGGGGTAGCTACGAGCAGTACTTC. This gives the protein CASSFGSIGGSYEQYF.

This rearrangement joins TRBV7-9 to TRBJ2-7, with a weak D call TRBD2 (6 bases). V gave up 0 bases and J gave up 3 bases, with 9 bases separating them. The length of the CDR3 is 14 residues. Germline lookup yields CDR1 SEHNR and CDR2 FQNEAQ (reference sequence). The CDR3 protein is CASSLAGGIYEQYF. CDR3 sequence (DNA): TGTGCCAGCAGCTTAGCTGGCGGGATCTACGAGCAGTACTTC.

This chain's CDR3 is CASSANQAFF. DNA of the CDR3: TGTGCCAGCAGCGCTAACCAAGCTTTCTTT. V gene TRBV9 combines with J gene TRBJ1-1, with D hard to call. V was cut by 3 bases and J by 9 bases, with 6 bases left in between. Germline V gene data show CDR1 as SGDLS and CDR2 as YYNGEE. The CDR3 runs 10 residues.

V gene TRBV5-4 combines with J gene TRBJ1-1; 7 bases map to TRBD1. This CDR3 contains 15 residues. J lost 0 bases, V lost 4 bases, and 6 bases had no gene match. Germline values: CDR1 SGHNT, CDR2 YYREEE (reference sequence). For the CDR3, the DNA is TGTGCCAGCAGCCCCCTGGGGACAGTGAACACTGAAGCTTTCTTT. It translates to CASSPLGTVNTEAFF. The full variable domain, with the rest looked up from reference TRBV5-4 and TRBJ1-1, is ETGVTQSPTHLIKTRGQQVTLRCSSQSGHNTVSWYQQALGQGPQFIFQYYREEENGRGNFPPRFSGLQFPNYSSELNVNALELDDSALYLCASSPLGTVNTEAFFGQGTRLTVV.

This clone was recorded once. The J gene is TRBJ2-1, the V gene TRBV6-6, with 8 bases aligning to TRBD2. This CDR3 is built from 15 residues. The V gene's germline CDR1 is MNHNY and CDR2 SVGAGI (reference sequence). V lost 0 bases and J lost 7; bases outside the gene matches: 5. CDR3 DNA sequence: TGTGCCAGCAGTTACTCGGGCGGGGGGTTGAATGAGCAGTTCTTC. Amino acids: CASSYSGGGLNEQFF.

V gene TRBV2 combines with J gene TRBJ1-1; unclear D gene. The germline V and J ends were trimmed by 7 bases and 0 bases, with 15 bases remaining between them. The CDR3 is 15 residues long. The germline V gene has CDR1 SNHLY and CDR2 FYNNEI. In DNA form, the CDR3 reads TGTGCCAGCAACTGGCCTGAGCTCATGAACACTGAAGCTTTCTTT. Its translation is CASNWPELMNTEAFF. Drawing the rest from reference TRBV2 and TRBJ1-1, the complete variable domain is EPEVTQTPSHQVTQMGQEVILRCVPISNHLYFYWYRQILGQKVEFLVSFYNNEISEKSEIFDDQFSVERPDGSNFTLKIRSTKLEDSAMYFCASNWPELMNTEAFFGQGTRLTVV.

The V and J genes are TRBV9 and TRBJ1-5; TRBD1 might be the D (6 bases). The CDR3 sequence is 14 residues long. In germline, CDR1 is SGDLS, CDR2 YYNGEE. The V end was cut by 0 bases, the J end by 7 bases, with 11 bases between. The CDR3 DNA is TGTGCCAGCAGCGTAGGGCAGGGGTCACAGCCCCAGCATTTT. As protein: CASSVGQGSQPQHF. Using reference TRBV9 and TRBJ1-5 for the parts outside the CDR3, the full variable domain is DSGVTQTPKHLITATGQRVTLRCSPRSGDLSVYWYQQSLDQGLQFLIQYYNGEERAKGNILERFSAQQFPDLHSELNLSSLELGDSALYFCASSVGQGSQPQHFGDGTRLSIL.

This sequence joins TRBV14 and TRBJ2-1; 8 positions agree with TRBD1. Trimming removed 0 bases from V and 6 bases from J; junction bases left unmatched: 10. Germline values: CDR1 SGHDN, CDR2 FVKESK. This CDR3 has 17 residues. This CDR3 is CASSQDRARGLRNEQFF. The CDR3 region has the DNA TGTGCCAGCAGCCAAGATAGGGCCAGGGGGCTTCGCAATGAGCAGTTCTTC.